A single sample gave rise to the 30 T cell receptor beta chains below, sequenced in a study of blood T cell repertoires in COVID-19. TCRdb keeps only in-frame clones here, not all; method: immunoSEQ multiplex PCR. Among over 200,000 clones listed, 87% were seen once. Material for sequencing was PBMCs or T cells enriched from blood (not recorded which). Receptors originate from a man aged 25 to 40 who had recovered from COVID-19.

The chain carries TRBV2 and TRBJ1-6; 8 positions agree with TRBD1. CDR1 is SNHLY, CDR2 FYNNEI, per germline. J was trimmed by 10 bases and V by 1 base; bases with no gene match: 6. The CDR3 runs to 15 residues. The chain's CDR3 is CASSEGTGPGSPLHF. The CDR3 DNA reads TGTGCCAGCAGTGAAGGGACAGGGCCGGGGTCACCCCTCCACTTT.

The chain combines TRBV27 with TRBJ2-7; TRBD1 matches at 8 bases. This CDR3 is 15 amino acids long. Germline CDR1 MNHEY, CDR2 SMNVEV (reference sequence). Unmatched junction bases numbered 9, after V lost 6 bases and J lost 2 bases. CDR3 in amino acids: CASRPGAGGTYEQYF. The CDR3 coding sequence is TGTGCCAGCAGGCCTGGGGCAGGGGGCACCTACGAGCAGTACTTC.

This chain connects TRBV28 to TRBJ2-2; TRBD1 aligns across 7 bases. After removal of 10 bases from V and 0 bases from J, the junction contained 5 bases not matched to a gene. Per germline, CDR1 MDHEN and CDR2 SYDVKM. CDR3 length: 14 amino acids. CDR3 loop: CATQGQPNTGELFF. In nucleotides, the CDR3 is TGTGCCACGCAGGGACAGCCGAACACCGGGGAGCTGTTTTTT.

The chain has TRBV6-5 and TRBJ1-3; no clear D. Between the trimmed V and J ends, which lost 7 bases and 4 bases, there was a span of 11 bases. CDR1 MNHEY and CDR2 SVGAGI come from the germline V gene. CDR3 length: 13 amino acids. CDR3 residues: CASMWGGGNTIYF. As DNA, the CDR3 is TGTGCCAGCATGTGGGGAGGAGGAAACACCATATATTTT.

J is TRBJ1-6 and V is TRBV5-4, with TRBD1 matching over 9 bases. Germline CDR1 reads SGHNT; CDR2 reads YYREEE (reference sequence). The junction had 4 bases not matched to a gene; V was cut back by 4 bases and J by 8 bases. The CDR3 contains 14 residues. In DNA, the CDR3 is TGTGCCAGCAGCGCAGACAGGGGGTATTCACCCCTCCACTTT. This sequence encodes CASSADRGYSPLHF.

CDR3 DNA: TGTGCCAGCAGCTTGCACGAGGCCAAAAACATTCAGTACTTC. It yields the protein CASSLHEAKNIQYF. This sequence joins TRBV11-1 and TRBJ2-4; no definite D call. Germline values: CDR1 SGHAT, CDR2 FQDESV (reference sequence). This CDR3 region has 14 residues. Trimming took 3 bases from V and 1 from J, leaving 7 bases between them. The full variable domain, rest sourced from reference TRBV11-1 and TRBJ2-4, is EAEVAQSPRYKITEKSQAVAFWCDPISGHATLYWYRQILGQGPELLVQFQDESVVDDSQLPKDRFSAERLKGVDSTLKIQPAELGDSAMYLCASSLHEAKNIQYFGAGTRLSVL.

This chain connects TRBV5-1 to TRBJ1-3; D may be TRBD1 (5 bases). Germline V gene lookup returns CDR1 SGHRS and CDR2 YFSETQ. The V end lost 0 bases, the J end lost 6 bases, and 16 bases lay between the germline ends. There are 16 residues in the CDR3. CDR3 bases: TGCGCCAGCAGCTTGGGGGGCCGGACCGGAGCAAACACCATATATTTT. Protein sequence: CASSLGGRTGANTIYF.

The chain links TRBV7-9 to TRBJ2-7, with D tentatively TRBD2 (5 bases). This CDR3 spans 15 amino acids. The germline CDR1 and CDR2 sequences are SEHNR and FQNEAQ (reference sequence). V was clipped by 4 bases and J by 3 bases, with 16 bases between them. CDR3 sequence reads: CASSSSDVRGYEQYF. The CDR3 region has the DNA TGTGCCAGCAGCTCCTCAGATGTCCGGGGCTACGAGCAGTACTTC.

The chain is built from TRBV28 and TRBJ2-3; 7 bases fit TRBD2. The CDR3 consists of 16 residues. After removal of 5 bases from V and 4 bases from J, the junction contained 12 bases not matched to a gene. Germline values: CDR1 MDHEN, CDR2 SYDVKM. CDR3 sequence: CASSPYFGGSADTQYF. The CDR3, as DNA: TGTGCCAGCAGTCCATATTTTGGCGGGAGTGCAGATACGCAGTATTTT.

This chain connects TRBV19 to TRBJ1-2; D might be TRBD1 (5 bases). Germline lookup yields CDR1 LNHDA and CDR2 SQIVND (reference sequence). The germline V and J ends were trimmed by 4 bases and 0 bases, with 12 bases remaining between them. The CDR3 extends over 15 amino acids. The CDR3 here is CASSRGTVTNYGYTF. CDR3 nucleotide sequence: TGTGCCAGTAGTAGGGGCACAGTCACTAACTATGGCTACACCTTC. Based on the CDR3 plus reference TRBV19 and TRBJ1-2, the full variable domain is DGGITQSPKYLFRKEGQNVTLSCEQNLNHDAMYWYRQDPGQGLRLIYYSQIVNDFQKGDIAEGYSVSREKKESFPLTVTSAQKNPTAFYLCASSRGTVTNYGYTFGSGTRLTVV.

This chain's CDR3 is CASSSSGFEAFF. The CDR3 DNA follows: TGCGCCAGCAGCTCGTCAGGGTTTGAAGCTTTCTTT. The chain carries TRBV5-1 and TRBJ1-1; tentative D call: TRBD1 (5 bases). Trimming left V 3 bases short and J 7 bases short, with 10 bases between. Germline values: CDR1 SGHRS, CDR2 YFSETQ. The CDR3 sequence is 12 residues long.

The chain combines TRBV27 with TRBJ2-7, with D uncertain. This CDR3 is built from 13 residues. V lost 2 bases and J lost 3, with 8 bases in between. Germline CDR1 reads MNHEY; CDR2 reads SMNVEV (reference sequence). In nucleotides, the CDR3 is TGTGCCAGCAGTTTACAAGAGAACTACGAGCAGTACTTC. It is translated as CASSLQENYEQYF.

This chain's CDR3 is CASRLTGNEQYF. The CDR3 DNA is TGTGCCAGCAGACTAACAGGGAACGAGCAGTACTTC. V usage is TRBV12-3 or TRBV12-4 and J usage is TRBJ2-7; D perhaps matches TRBD1 (6 bases). The CDR3 spans 12 residues. V shed 6 bases and J shed 5 bases, with 11 bases lying between them.

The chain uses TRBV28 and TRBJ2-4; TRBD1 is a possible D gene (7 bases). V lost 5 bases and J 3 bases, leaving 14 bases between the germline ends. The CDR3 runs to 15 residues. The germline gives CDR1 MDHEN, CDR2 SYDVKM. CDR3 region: CASSGGGAGKNIQYF. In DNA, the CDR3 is TGTGCCAGCAGTGGAGGGGGCGCCGGCAAAAACATTCAGTACTTC.

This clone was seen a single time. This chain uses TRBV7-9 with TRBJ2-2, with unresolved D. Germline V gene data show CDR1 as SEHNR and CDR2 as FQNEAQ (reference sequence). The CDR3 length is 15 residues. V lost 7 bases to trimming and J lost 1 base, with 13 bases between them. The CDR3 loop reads CASTLAAGNTGELFF. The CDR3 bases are TGTGCCAGCACCTTGGCGGCAGGGAACACCGGGGAGCTGTTTTTT.

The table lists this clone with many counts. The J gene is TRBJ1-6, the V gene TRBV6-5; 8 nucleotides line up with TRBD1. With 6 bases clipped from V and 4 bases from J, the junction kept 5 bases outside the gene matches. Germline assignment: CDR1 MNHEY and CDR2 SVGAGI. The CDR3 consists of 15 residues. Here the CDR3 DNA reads TGTGCCAGCAGGGCAGGGGGCGGGTATAATTCACCCCTCCACTTT. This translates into CASRAGGGYNSPLHF.

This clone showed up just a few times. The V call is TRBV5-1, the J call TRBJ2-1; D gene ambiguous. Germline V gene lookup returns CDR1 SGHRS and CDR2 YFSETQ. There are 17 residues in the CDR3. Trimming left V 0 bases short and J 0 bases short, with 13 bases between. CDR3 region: CASSLGGLARSYNEQFF. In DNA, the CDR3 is TGCGCCAGCAGCTTGGGTGGATTAGCCCGCTCCTACAATGAGCAGTTCTTC.

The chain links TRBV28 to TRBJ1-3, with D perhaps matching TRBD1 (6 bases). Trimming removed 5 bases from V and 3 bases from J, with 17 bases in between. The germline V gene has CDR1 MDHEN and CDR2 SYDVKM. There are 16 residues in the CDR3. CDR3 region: CASSPTSGTRGNTIYF. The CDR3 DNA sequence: TGTGCCAGCAGTCCCACCTCCGGGACACGTGGAAACACCATATATTTT.

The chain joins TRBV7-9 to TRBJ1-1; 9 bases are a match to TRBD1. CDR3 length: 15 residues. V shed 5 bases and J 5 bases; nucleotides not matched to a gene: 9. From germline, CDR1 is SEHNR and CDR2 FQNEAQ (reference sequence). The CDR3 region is CASSPGQGLITEAFF. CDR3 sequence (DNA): TGTGCCAGCAGCCCGGGACAGGGCCTCATAACTGAAGCTTTCTTT.

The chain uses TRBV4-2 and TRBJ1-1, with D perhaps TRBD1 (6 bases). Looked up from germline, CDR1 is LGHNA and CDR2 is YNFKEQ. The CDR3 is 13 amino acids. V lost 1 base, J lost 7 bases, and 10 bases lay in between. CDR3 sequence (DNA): TGTGCCAGCAGCCAAGGTGGGGGCAGTGAAGCTTTCTTT. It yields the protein CASSQGGGSEAFF.

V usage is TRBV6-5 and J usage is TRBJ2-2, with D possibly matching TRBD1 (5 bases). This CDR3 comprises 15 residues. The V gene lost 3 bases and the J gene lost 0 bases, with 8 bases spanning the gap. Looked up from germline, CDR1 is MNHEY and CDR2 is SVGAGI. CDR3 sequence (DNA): TGTGCCAGCAGTTATGGCAGGGCGAACACCGGGGAGCTGTTTTTT. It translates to CASSYGRANTGELFF.

CDR3 amino acids: CASSLGGVPLHF. The CDR3 nucleotides are TGTGCCAGCAGCTTAGGGGGGGTCCCCCTCCACTTT. This chain uses TRBV7-2 with TRBJ1-6; D perhaps matches TRBD1 (5 bases). CDR3 length: 12 amino acids. Trimming removed 1 base at V and 13 bases at J, with 8 bases between. Germline CDR1 reads SGHTA; CDR2 reads FQGNSA.

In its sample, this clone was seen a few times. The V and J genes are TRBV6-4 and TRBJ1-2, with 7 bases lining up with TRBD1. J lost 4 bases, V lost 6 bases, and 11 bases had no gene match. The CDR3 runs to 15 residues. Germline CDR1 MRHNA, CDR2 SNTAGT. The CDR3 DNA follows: TGTGCCAGCAGCCCTGCAGGGGGAATGAGCTATGGCTACACCTTC. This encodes CASSPAGGMSYGYTF.

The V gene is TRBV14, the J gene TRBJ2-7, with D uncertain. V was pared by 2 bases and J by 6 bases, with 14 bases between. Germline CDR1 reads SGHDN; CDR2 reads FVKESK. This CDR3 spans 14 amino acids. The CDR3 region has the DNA TGTGCCAGCAGCCAAAATTTACGAGGCAGCGAGCAGTACTTC. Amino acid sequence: CASSQNLRGSEQYF.

CDR3 amino acids: CASSPYTLRSEKLFF. CDR3 coding DNA: TGTGCCAGCAGTCCCTACACCCTAAGGAGTGAAAAACTGTTTTTT. The J gene is TRBJ1-4, the V gene TRBV27; D is unclear. Trimming stripped 5 bases from V and 7 bases from J, with 17 bases between. Germline V gene sequence: CDR1 MNHEY, CDR2 SMNVEV (reference sequence). The CDR3 runs 15 residues.

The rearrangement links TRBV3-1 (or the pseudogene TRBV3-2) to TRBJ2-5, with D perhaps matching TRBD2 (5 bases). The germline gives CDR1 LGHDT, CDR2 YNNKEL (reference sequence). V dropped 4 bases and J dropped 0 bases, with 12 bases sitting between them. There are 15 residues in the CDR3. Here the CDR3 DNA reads TGTGCCAGCAGCCCAGTCGGGGAACACCAAGAGACCCAGTACTTC. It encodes CASSPVGEHQETQYF.

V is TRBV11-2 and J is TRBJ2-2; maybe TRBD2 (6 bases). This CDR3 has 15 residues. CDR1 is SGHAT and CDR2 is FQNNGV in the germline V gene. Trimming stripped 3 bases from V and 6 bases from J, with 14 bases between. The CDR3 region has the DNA TGTGCCAGCAGCTTTGGGCGGGGAAGGCCCGGGGAGCTGTTTTTT. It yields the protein CASSFGRGRPGELFF.

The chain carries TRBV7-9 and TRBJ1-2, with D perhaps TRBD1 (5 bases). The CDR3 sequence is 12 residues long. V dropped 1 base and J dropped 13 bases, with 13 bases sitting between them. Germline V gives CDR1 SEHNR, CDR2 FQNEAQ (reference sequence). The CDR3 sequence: CASSLGRGRFTF. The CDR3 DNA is TGTGCCAGCAGCTTAGGGCGGGGGAGGTTCACCTTC.

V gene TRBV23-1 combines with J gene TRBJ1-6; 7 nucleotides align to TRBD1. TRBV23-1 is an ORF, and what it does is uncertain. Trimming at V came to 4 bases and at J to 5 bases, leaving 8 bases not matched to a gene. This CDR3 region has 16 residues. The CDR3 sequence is CASSPRGGTDNSPLHF. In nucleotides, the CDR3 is TGCGCCAGCAGTCCACGAGGCGGGACAGATAATTCACCCCTCCACTTT.

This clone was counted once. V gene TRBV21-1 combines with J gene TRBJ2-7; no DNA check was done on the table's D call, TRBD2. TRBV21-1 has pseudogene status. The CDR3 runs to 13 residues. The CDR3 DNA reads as TGTGCCAGCTCACGGAGTTTTGGAGACGAGCAGTACTTC. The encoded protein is CASSRSFGDEQYF.